A single sample gave rise to the 8 T cell receptor beta chains below, sequenced in a study of T cell responses to AZD1222 COVID-19 vaccine. The assay was immunoSEQ multiplex PCR, and TCRdb's table has in-frame clones only and misses some. Among approximately 89,000 clones, about 90% were seen once, and the ten largest hold around 5%. The source material was peripheral blood, sampled on day 0 of AZD1222 vaccination. Receptor source: an adult in good health.

V usage is TRBV7-2 and J usage is TRBJ2-7; no reliable D call. Germline V gene sequence: CDR1 SGHTA, CDR2 FQGNSA. The CDR3 runs to 14 residues. With 1 base removed from V and 4 bases from J, the gap between germline ends came to 11 bases. CDR3 in DNA: TGTGCCAGCAGCTTAGGTCAGACCTCTTACGAGCAGTACTTC. Its translation is CASSLGQTSYEQYF.

The table lists this clone with a few counts. This sequence joins TRBV19 and TRBJ1-5; D is uncertain. The V gene lost 3 bases and the J gene lost 0 bases, with 15 bases spanning the gap. Germline CDR1 and CDR2: LNHDA and SQIVND (reference sequence). The CDR3 runs to 17 residues. The CDR3 spells CASSILGAWISNQPQHF. CDR3 nucleotides: TGTGCCAGTAGTATTTTAGGAGCGTGGATTAGCAATCAGCCCCAGCATTTT. The full variable domain, rest sourced from reference TRBV19 and TRBJ1-5, is DGGITQSPKYLFRKEGQNVTLSCEQNLNHDAMYWYRQDPGQGLRLIYYSQIVNDFQKGDIAEGYSVSREKKESFPLTVTSAQKNPTAFYLCASSILGAWISNQPQHFGDGTRLSIL.

Worth noting for this clone: The same CDR3 also results from other DNA sequences found in this sample. The V and J genes are TRBV30 and TRBJ2-7; D is uncertain. This CDR3 comprises 12 residues. Trimming took off 0 bases at V and 4 bases at J, with 7 bases between the two ends. Germline CDR1 GTSNPN, CDR2 SVGIG (reference sequence). The CDR3 bases are TGTGCCTGGAGTGTATCCAGTTACGAGCAGTACTTC. Its translation is CAWSVSSYEQYF.

The chain is built from TRBV2 and TRBJ2-1; 10 bases line up with TRBD1. The germline CDR1 and CDR2 sequences are SNHLY and FYNNEI. After removal of 8 bases from V and 7 bases from J, the junction contained 8 bases not matched to a gene. This CDR3 contains 14 residues. The CDR3 loop is CASWGQGRVNEQFF. The CDR3 DNA sequence: TGTGCCAGCTGGGGACAGGGGAGGGTGAATGAGCAGTTCTTC. The variable domain in full, completed from reference TRBV2 and TRBJ2-1, reads EPEVTQTPSHQVTQMGQEVILRCVPISNHLYFYWYRQILGQKVEFLVSFYNNEISEKSEIFDDQFSVERPDGSNFTLKIRSTKLEDSAMYFCASWGQGRVNEQFFGPGTRLTVL.

This rearrangement joins TRBV7-9 to TRBJ2-6; weak D call: TRBD2 (5 bases). The CDR3 totals 14 residues. V shed 6 bases and J shed 0 bases, with 6 bases lying between them. From germline, CDR1 is SEHNR and CDR2 FQNEAQ (reference sequence). This chain's CDR3 is CASREASGANVLTF. CDR3 DNA sequence: TGTGCCAGCAGGGAGGCCTCTGGGGCCAACGTCCTGACTTTC.

V is TRBV20-1 and J is TRBJ2-7; 9 nucleotides match TRBD2. The junction had 4 bases not matched to a gene; V was cut back by 3 bases and J by 4 bases. Germline CDR1 DFQATT, CDR2 SNEGSKA (reference sequence). The CDR3 length is 13 residues. CDR3 sequence (DNA): TGCAGTGCTAGTAGTAGCGGGAGATACGAGCAGTACTTC. Protein sequence: CSASSSGRYEQYF.

The V and J genes are TRBV2 and TRBJ1-2; tentative D call: TRBD1 (6 bases). The V gene lost 6 bases and the J gene lost 4 bases, with 18 bases spanning the gap. Germline CDR1 is SNHLY and CDR2 is FYNNEI. This CDR3 has 15 amino acids. The CDR3 nucleotides are TGTGCCAGCAGCCCCGAGGGGGGGCTCATCTATGGCTACACCTTC. It translates to CASSPEGGLIYGYTF.

The rearrangement joins TRBV6-2 or TRBV6-3 to TRBJ2-2; D may be TRBD2 (6 bases). Trimming removed 6 bases at V and 5 bases at J, with 7 bases between. The germline CDR1 and CDR2 sequences are MNHEY and SVGEGT. The CDR3 loop spans 12 amino acids. For the CDR3, the DNA is TGTGCCAGCAGCCGGGGGACCGGGGAGCTGTTTTTT. Protein product: CASSRGTGELFF.